This T cell receptor beta chain derives from a study of cytomegalovirus exposure and HLA in healthy donors. As for the study in general: There were over 350 genotyped donors. Of these, about 81% fell in the genetic ancestry cluster associated with self-reported Caucasian donors. Study-level results: In a later analysis, HLA-C alleles had the fewest associated TCRs, DRB1 alleles the most.

Vbeta (60) and Jbeta (13) primers were used in the PCR. TCRdb's table, derived via immunoSEQ multiplex PCR, lists solely in-frame clones and lacks some. The table lists 80,000 or so clones. Germline V gene lookup returns CDR1 SGHRS and CDR2 YFSETQ. The CDR3 contains 14 residues. V lost 4 bases, J lost 4 bases, and 3 bases stayed unmatched. Notes on this clone: The antigen is not known.

The sequenced sample consisted of PBMCs. This sequence joins TRBV5-1 and TRBJ2-3; TRBD2 aligns across 10 bases. The receptor was derived from a woman in her twenties or thirties in good health and CMV-seronegative. The CDR3 loop reads CASSPGTSADTQYF. CDR3 DNA sequence: TGCGCCAGCAGCCCCGGGACTAGCGCAGATACGCAGTATTTT.